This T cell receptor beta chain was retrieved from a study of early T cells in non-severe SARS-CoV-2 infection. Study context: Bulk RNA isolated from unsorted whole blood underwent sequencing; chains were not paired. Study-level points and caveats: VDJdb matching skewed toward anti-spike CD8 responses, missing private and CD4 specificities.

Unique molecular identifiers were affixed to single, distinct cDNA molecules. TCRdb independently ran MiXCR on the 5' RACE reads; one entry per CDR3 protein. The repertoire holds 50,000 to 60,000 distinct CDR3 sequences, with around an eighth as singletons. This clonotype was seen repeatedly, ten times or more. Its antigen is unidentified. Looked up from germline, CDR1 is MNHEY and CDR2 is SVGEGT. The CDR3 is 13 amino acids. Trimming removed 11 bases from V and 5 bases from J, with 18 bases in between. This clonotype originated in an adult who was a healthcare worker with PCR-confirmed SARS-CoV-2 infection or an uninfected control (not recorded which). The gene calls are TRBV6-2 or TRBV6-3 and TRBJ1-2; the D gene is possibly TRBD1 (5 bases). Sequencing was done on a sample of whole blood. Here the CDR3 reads CAARKGPSYGYTF. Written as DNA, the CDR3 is TGTGCCGCCCGAAAGGGGCCCTCATATGGCTACACCTTC.